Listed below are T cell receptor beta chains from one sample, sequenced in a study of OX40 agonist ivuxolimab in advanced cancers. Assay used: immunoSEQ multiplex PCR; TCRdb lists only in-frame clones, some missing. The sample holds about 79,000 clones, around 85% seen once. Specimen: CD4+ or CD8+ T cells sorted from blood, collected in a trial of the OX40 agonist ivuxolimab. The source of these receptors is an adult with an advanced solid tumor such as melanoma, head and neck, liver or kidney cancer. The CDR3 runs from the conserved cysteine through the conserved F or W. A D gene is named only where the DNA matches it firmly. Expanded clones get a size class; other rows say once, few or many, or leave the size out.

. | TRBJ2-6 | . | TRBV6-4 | TGTGCCAGCAGTGACTCATCGACCACTGGGGCCAACGTCCTGACTTTC | CASSDSSTTGANVLTF
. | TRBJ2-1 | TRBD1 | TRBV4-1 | TGCGCCAGCAGCCAGGCAGGACAGGGCTACAATGAGCAGTTCTTC | CASSQAGQGYNEQFF
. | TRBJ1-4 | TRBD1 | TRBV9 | TGTGCCAGCAGCGTTCGGGACAGGTTTATTGCAACTAATGAAAAACTGTTTTTT | CASSVRDRFIATNEKLFF
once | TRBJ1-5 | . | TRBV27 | TGTGCCAGCAGTTTGAGTCAACAAAGCAATCAGCCCCAGCATTTT | CASSLSQQSNQPQHF
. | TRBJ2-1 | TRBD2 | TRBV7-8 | TGTGCCAGCAGCGAAGGGACTACGGACTACAATGAGCAGTTCTTC | CASSEGTTDYNEQFF
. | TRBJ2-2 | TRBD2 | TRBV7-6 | TGTGCCAGCAGCTTAGGTCTAGCGGCTAACACCGGGGAGCTGTTTTTT | CASSLGLAANTGELFF
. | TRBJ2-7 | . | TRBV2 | TGTGCCAGCAGTGCAATCAGGGGGGGGTCCGTCTTC | CASSAIRGGSVF
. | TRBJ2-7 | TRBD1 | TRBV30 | TGTGCCTGGAGTGGGACAGGGGCGCGTTATTTTGGATCCTACGAGCAGTACTTC | CAWSGTGARYFGSYEQYF
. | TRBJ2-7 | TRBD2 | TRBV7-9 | TGTGCCAGCAGCTTAGCCCTAGCGGGAGGAAGCGAGCAGTACTTC | CASSLALAGGSEQYF
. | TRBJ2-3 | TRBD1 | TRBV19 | TGTGCCAGTAGTTCGTTGACAGGGGGCACAGATACGCAGTATTTT | CASSSLTGGTDTQYF
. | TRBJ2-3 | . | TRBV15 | TGTGCCACCAGCAGAGATCTAACAACAGATACGCAGTATTTT | CATSRDLTTDTQYF
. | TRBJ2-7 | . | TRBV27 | TGTGCCAGCAGTTTAAACTACGAGCAGTACTTC | CASSLNYEQYF
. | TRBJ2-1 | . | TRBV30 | TGTGCCTGGAGTGTAGGCAGGCAGCAGTTCTTC | CAWSVGRQQFF
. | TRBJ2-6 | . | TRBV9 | TGTGCCAGCAGCGTAGACTCCAACTCGGGGGCCAACGTCCTGACTTTC | CASSVDSNSGANVLTF
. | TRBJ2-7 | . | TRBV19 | TGTGCCAGTAGTATATTGGTGTTGTGGAGCTTCCGCGAGCAGTACTTC | CASSILVLWSFREQYF